This T cell receptor beta chain was observed in a study of T-cell reconstitution after alpha-beta-depleted transplantation in children. Study conclusions and caveats: Reportedly, roughly two months post-transplant, alpha-beta T cells arose from several hundred expanded graft clones. Surviving recipient cells, namely T cells and thymic progenitors, were the source of high day-60 TCRbeta diversity in some patients.

This CDR3 contains 15 residues. Germline V gene data show CDR1 as MNHEY and CDR2 as SMNVEV (reference sequence). V dropped 5 bases and J dropped 7; count of bases not matched to a gene: 3. Unique molecular identifiers were used in preparing the TCRbeta library. TCRdb re-called the PCR reads with MiXCR, one entry per CDR3 protein. The sample yields a few hundred thousand distinct CDR3 sequences, more than 20% seen once. Concerning this clonotype itself: The antigen remains unidentified.

This receptor was taken from a boy younger than two with Wiskott-Aldrich syndrome, due to receive a stem cell transplant. This chain connects TRBV27 to TRBJ2-1; 15 bases are shared with TRBD2. Material: PBMCs, obtained before TCRalphabeta/CD19-depleted stem cell transplant. The DNA of the CDR3 is TGTGCCAGCAGTCTAGGGACTAGCGGGGGGAATGAGCAGTTCTTC. Residues: CASSLGTSGGNEQFF.